These 30 T cell receptor beta chains share one sample of origin, sequenced in a study of early T cells in non-severe SARS-CoV-2 infection. TCRdb re-called the 5' RACE reads with MiXCR, one entry per CDR3 protein. Of about 71,000 distinct CDR3 sequences listed, roughly 12% are singletons. Here the sequenced sample was whole blood, taken at baseline. These receptors were collected from an adult who was a healthcare worker with PCR-confirmed SARS-CoV-2 infection or an uninfected control (not recorded which).

This clonotype showed up just a few times. This sequence joins TRBV6-6 and TRBJ2-5; D is unresolved. Trimming took 8 bases from V and 5 from J, leaving 9 bases between them. CDR1 is MNHNY and CDR2 is SVGAGI in the germline V gene (reference sequence). This CDR3 contains 11 residues. CDR3 region: CASLLRETQYF. CDR3 nucleotides: TGTGCCAGCTTACTACGGGAGACCCAGTACTTC.

Concerning this clonotype: With a much larger clone just one base away, this may be a read error. The chain joins TRBV6-4 to TRBJ2-3, with 7 positions matching TRBD2. CDR3 length: 14 amino acids. With 6 bases clipped from V and 5 bases from J, the junction kept 8 bases outside the gene matches. Germline V CDR1 and CDR2: MRHNA, SNTAGT. The CDR3 is CASSEETSRDTQYF. CDR3 DNA sequence: TGTGCCAGCAGCGAAGAGACTAGCCGAGATACGCAGTATTTT.

This chain uses TRBV9 with TRBJ2-7; TRBD1 might be the D (6 bases). CDR3 size: 16 residues. Trimming stripped 2 bases from V and 3 bases from J, with 18 bases between. CDR1 and CDR2 (germline): SGDLS, YYNGEE. In nucleotides, the CDR3 is TGTGCCAGCAGCGTTAGACCCGGGACAAATGTCTACGAGCAGTACTTC. This gives the protein CASSVRPGTNVYEQYF.

CDR3 loop: CASSTRDSSGNTIYF. In DNA form, the CDR3 reads TGTGCCAGCAGCACCCGGGACAGCTCTGGAAACACCATATATTTT. The gene calls are TRBV21-1 and TRBJ1-3; TRBD1 is the table's D call, not checked against the DNA. TRBV21-1 is assigned pseudogene status. The CDR3 covers 15 residues.

This clonotype was found many times. The chain combines TRBV28 with TRBJ1-2, with D perhaps matching TRBD1 (6 bases). Germline loops: CDR1 MDHEN, CDR2 SYDVKM. V shed 6 bases and J shed 8 bases, with 16 bases lying between them. This CDR3 is built from 13 residues. CDR3 residues: CASSPTGRGGYTF. Written as DNA, the CDR3 is TGTGCCAGCAGCCCCACAGGGCGCGGCGGCTACACCTTC.

This clonotype was seen only a few times. The chain employs TRBV4-3 and TRBJ1-1, with D unresolved. In germline, CDR1 is LGHNA, CDR2 YSLEER. Trimming took 0 bases from V and 4 from J, leaving 12 bases between them. This CDR3 region has 15 residues. The CDR3 loop reads CASSQEVGVVTEAFF. CDR3 bases: TGCGCCAGCAGCCAAGAGGTCGGGGTTGTCACTGAAGCTTTCTTT.

This clonotype was counted once. The rearrangement joins TRBV15 to TRBJ2-7; no clear D. Germline V gene lookup returns CDR1 LNHNV and CDR2 YYDKDF (reference sequence). CDR3 size: 13 residues. Trimming removed 1 base at V and 4 bases at J, with 8 bases between. This CDR3 is CATSRVQYYEQYF. In nucleotides, the CDR3 is TGTGCCACCAGCAGAGTGCAATATTACGAGCAGTACTTC.

This clonotype was seen repeatedly, ten times or more. The rearrangement links TRBV5-5 to TRBJ1-4; a possible D gene is TRBD1 (6 bases). In germline, CDR1 is SGHKS, CDR2 YYEKEE (reference sequence). The CDR3 is 18 residues long. V lost 0 bases, J lost 0 bases, and 15 bases lay in between. CDR3 in DNA: TGTGCCAGCAGCTTGGGGGCTGGGACATTTGCAACTAATGAAAAACTGTTTTTT. Encoded protein: CASSLGAGTFATNEKLFF.

This clonotype was counted many times. This rearrangement joins TRBV2 to TRBJ1-2; D call uncertain. The CDR3 covers 19 residues. V dropped 1 base and J dropped 5 bases, with 26 bases sitting between them. Germline values: CDR1 SNHLY, CDR2 FYNNEI. CDR3 sequence reads: CASSEVLEAGAQSGYGYTF. The CDR3 DNA reads TGTGCCAGCAGTGAAGTGTTGGAGGCAGGCGCCCAAAGTGGATATGGCTACACCTTC. Filled out from reference TRBV2 and TRBJ1-2, the complete variable domain reads EPEVTQTPSHQVTQMGQEVILRCVPISNHLYFYWYRQILGQKVEFLVSFYNNEISEKSEIFDDQFSVERPDGSNFTLKIRSTKLEDSAMYFCASSEVLEAGAQSGYGYTFGSGTRLTVV.

The chain combines TRBV25-1 with TRBJ2-3, with D unclear. With 3 bases removed from V and 5 bases from J, the gap between germline ends came to 15 bases. Germline V gene lookup returns CDR1 MGHDK and CDR2 SYGVNS. CDR3 length: 15 residues. The CDR3 DNA sequence: TGTGCCAGCAGTGACCCGATGGGTCTGGTAGATACGCAGTATTTT. Translation gives CASSDPMGLVDTQYF.

This clonotype came up a few times. The chain has TRBV5-1 and TRBJ2-3; TRBD1 aligns across 7 bases. This CDR3 comprises 15 residues. Germline values: CDR1 SGHRS, CDR2 YFSETQ. Unmatched junction bases numbered 7, after V lost 2 bases and J lost 4 bases. In DNA, the CDR3 is TGCGCCAGCAGCTTAGGACGGCAGGGGGCAGATACGCAGTATTTT. It codes for CASSLGRQGADTQYF. The whole variable domain, filled in from reference TRBV5-1 and TRBJ2-3, reads KAGVTQTPRYLIKTRGQQVTLSCSPISGHRSVSWYQQTPGQGLQFLFEYFSETQRNKGNFPGRFSGRQFSNSRSEMNVSTLELGDSALYLCASSLGRQGADTQYFGPGTRLTVL.

V is TRBV10-3 and J is TRBJ2-2, with D tentatively TRBD1 or TRBD2 (5 bases each). Germline assignment: CDR1 ENHRY and CDR2 SYGVKD. Trimming shortened V by 6 bases and J by 0 bases, and 20 bases separated the two germline ends. CDR3 length: 18 amino acids. For the CDR3, the DNA is TGTGCCATCAGCCGGGACCCTTCAACCCCCGCGAACACCGGGGAGCTGTTTTTT. This gives the protein CAISRDPSTPANTGELFF.

Points on this clonotype: One junction end disagrees with the germline gene, perhaps due to a read error. V is TRBV5-1 and J is TRBJ2-1; TRBD2 aligns across 9 bases. The germline V gene encodes CDR1 SGHRS and CDR2 YFSETQ. CDR3 length equals 15 residues. CDR3 residues: CASSLAGTSYSEQFF. CDR3 nucleotide sequence: TGCGCCAGCAGCCTAGCCGGGACTAGCTACAGTGAGCAGTTCTTC. Drawing the rest from reference TRBV5-1 and TRBJ2-1, the complete variable domain is KAGVTQTPRYLIKTRGQQVTLSCSPISGHRSVSWYQQTPGQGLQFLFEYFSETQRNKGNFPGRFSGRQFSNSRSEMNVSTLELGDSALYLCASSLAGTSYSEQFFGPGTRLTVL.

V gene TRBV10-1 combines with J gene TRBJ1-5; no reliable D call. Germline lookup yields CDR1 WNHNN and CDR2 SYGVQD (reference sequence). CDR3 length: 13 residues. V lost 8 bases and J lost 4, with 12 bases in between. CDR3 coding DNA: TGCGCCAGCGCGCAGGTTGGAAATCAGCCCCAGCATTTT. Encoded protein: CASAQVGNQPQHF.

This sequence joins TRBV6-2 or TRBV6-3 and TRBJ1-5, with D hard to call. CDR1 and CDR2 (germline): MNHEY, SVGEGT. The germline V and J ends were trimmed by 2 bases and 0 bases, with 8 bases remaining between them. The length of the CDR3 is 15 residues. In DNA, the CDR3 is TGTGCCAGCAGTTACAAAGGGAATAGCAATCAGCCCCAGCATTTT. It translates to CASSYKGNSNQPQHF.

Ten or more counts support this clonotype. The V and J genes are TRBV28 and TRBJ2-7; D gene ambiguous. Per germline, CDR1 MDHEN and CDR2 SYDVKM. The V end was cut by 3 bases, the J end by 7 bases, with 19 bases between. The CDR3 runs to 15 residues. The CDR3 nucleotides read TGTGCCAGCAGTTTTTACCCAGGAGATTCGAGGGAGCAGTACTTC. Protein sequence: CASSFYPGDSREQYF.

The genes are TRBV12-3 or TRBV12-4 and TRBJ1-6; TRBD1 is a possible D gene (5 bases). The CDR3 covers 13 residues. V was cut by 8 bases and J by 6 bases, with 11 bases left in between. The CDR3 loop is CASAGAPNSPLHF. For the CDR3, the DNA is TGTGCCAGCGCTGGGGCCCCTAATTCACCCCTCCACTTT.

Many counts were recorded for this clonotype. At one of its ends the junction is not consistent with the germline gene, which may arise from a read error. V and J are TRBV12-3 or TRBV12-4 and TRBJ2-1, with 7 nucleotides matching TRBD2. This CDR3 is 15 amino acids long. The CDR3 coding sequence is TGTGCCAGCATCCTGACTAGCAAGGCCTACAATGAGCAGCTCTTC. Its protein product is CASILTSKAYNEQLF.

The V call is TRBV28, the J call TRBJ2-5, with D perhaps TRBD2 (6 bases). The CDR3 has 14 amino acids. Germline-derived CDR1 and CDR2 are MDHEN and SYDVKM. V lost 3 bases and J 2 bases, leaving 10 bases between the germline ends. CDR3 in DNA: TGTGCCAGCAGTTTGCGGGGCAGACAAGAGACCCAGTACTTC. It translates to CASSLRGRQETQYF. The full variable domain, completed using reference TRBV28 and TRBJ2-5, is DVKVTQSSRYLVKRTGEKVFLECVQDMDHENMFWYRQDPGLGLRLIYFSYDVKMKEKGDIPEGYSVSREKKERFSLILESASTNQTSMYLCASSLRGRQETQYFGPGTRLLVL.

The chain uses TRBV29-1 and TRBJ2-1, with unresolved D. The V end was cut by 7 bases, the J end by 2 bases, with 15 bases between. Germline V lookup: CDR1 SQVTM, CDR2 ANQGSEA. The CDR3 contains 14 residues. For the CDR3, the DNA is TGCAGCGCCGGACGAGGCGACACCTACAATGAGCAGTTCTTC. Residues: CSAGRGDTYNEQFF.

The chain combines TRBV6-5 with TRBJ1-1; D not certain. Per the germline V gene, CDR1 is MNHEY and CDR2 is SVGAGI. The CDR3 contains 15 residues. Trimming removed 4 bases from V and 0 bases from J, with 12 bases in between. The CDR3 loop reads CASSFARLMNTEAFF. The DNA of the CDR3 is TGTGCCAGCAGTTTCGCTCGCCTCATGAACACTGAAGCTTTCTTT.

In its sample, this clonotype was seen a few times. CDR3 sequence reads: CASSYGGVAGAYEQYF. The CDR3 DNA is TGCGCCAGCAGCTACGGTGGCGTGGCAGGGGCCTACGAGCAGTACTTC. The J gene is TRBJ2-7, the V gene TRBV4-1; weak D call: TRBD1 (6 bases). The CDR3 totals 16 residues. V shed 5 bases and J shed 2 bases, with 19 bases lying between them. The V gene's germline CDR1 is MGHRA and CDR2 YSYEKL.

This clonotype was observed many times. V gene TRBV28 combines with J gene TRBJ2-3; possible D gene TRBD1, 5 bases. V was pared by 3 bases and J by 2 bases, with 18 bases between. The CDR3 is 17 residues long. Germline-derived CDR1 and CDR2 are MDHEN and SYDVKM. This CDR3 is CASSFPQGRRNTDTQYF. CDR3 nucleotides: TGTGCCAGCAGTTTTCCCCAGGGTCGTAGGAACACAGATACGCAGTATTTT.

The genes are TRBV3-1 and TRBJ1-2; possible D gene TRBD1, 5 bases. The V end was cut by 6 bases, the J end by 6 bases, with 23 bases between. CDR1 is LGHDT, CDR2 YNNKEL, per germline (reference sequence). This CDR3 region has 16 residues. The chain's CDR3 is CASRPAKPGGTHGYTF. CDR3 DNA: TGTGCCAGCAGACCCGCCAAGCCCGGTGGGACCCATGGCTACACCTTC.

V gene TRBV15 combines with J gene TRBJ2-6; D is unclear. Trimming took 0 bases from V and 0 from J, leaving 9 bases between them. The CDR3 covers 17 residues. Per germline, CDR1 LNHNV and CDR2 YYDKDF (reference sequence). The CDR3 DNA is TGTGCCACCAGCAGAGATCTCCAGTTCTCTGGGGCCAACGTCCTGACTTTC. Amino acids: CATSRDLQFSGANVLTF.

This clonotype was observed a handful of times. J is TRBJ2-7 and V is TRBV29-1; D call uncertain. Germline lookup yields CDR1 SQVTM and CDR2 ANQGSEA. CDR3 length: 13 amino acids. V was shortened by 7 bases and J by 2 bases, with 15 bases between the two germline ends. CDR3 region: CSARAEVPYEQYF. The CDR3 DNA sequence: TGCAGCGCTCGAGCAGAAGTTCCCTACGAGCAGTACTTC.

The chain is built from TRBV7-3 and TRBJ2-4; D remains ambiguous. The CDR3 has 15 residues. Germline V lookup: CDR1 SGHTA, CDR2 FQGTGA. V was clipped by 5 bases and J by 4 bases, with 15 bases between them. The CDR3 reads CASSGYAPTKNIQYF. DNA of the CDR3: TGTGCCAGCAGCGGGTATGCCCCTACAAAAAACATTCAGTACTTC.

Ten or more counts support this clonotype. The chain employs TRBV7-3 and TRBJ2-3; D remains unclear. The V and J ends lost 8 bases and 3 bases respectively, with 15 bases between them. This CDR3 has 14 residues. From germline, CDR1 is SGHTA and CDR2 FQGTGA. CDR3 protein: CASGPASLTDTQYF. The CDR3, as DNA: TGTGCCAGCGGACCGGCGAGTTTAACAGATACGCAGTATTTT.

This clonotype occurred a few times. The chain couples TRBV5-1 to TRBJ1-1; 9 bases line up with TRBD1. Germline CDR1 is SGHRS and CDR2 is YFSETQ. The CDR3 is 13 amino acids. V shed 4 bases and J 6 bases; nucleotides not matched to a gene: 4. The CDR3 here is CASSLGQGAEAFF. Here the CDR3 DNA reads TGCGCCAGCAGCCTGGGACAGGGCGCTGAAGCTTTCTTT.

This clonotype was detected ten times or more. The chain links TRBV2 to TRBJ1-1; D remains ambiguous. The germline V and J ends were trimmed by 1 base and 2 bases, with 8 bases remaining between them. The CDR3 has 14 amino acids. CDR1 and CDR2 from the germline V gene are SNHLY and FYNNEI. CDR3: CASSEGRRNTEAFF. The CDR3 nucleotides are TGTGCCAGCAGTGAAGGAAGGCGAAACACTGAAGCTTTCTTT. Complete variable domain (other parts from reference TRBV2 and TRBJ1-1): EPEVTQTPSHQVTQMGQEVILRCVPISNHLYFYWYRQILGQKVEFLVSFYNNEISEKSEIFDDQFSVERPDGSNFTLKIRSTKLEDSAMYFCASSEGRRNTEAFFGQGTRLTVV.